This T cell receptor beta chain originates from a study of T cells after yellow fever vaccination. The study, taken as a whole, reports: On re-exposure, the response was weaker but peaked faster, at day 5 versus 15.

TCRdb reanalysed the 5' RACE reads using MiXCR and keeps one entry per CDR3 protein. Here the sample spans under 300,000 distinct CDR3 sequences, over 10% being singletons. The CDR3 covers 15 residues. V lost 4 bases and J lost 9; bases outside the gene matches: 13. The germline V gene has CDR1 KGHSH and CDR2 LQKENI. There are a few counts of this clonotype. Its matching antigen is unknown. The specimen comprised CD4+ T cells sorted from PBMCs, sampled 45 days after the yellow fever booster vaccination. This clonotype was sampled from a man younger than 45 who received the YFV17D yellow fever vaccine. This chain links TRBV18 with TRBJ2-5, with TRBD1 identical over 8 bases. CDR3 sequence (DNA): TGTGCCAGCTCACAGACGGGACAGGTACCTGGGCCCCAGTACTTC. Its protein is CASSQTGQVPGPQYF.